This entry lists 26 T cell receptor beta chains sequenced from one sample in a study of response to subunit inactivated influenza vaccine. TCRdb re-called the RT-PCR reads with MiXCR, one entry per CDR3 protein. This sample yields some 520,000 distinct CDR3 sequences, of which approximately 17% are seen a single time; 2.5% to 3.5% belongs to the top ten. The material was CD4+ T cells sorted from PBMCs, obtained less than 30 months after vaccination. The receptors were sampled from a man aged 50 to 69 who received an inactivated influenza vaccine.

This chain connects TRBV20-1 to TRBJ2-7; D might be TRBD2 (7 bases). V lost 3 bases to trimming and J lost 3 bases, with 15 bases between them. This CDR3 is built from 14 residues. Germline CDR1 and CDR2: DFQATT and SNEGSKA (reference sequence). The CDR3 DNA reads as TGCAGTGCTAGGAGGGGGGGATACTACTACGAGCAGTACTTC. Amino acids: CSARRGGYYYEQYF.

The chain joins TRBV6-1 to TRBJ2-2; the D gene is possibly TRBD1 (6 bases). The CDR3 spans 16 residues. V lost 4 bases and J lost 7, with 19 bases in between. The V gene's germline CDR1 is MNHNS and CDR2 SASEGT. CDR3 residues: CASSVKVRGAGGELFF. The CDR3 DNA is TGTGCCAGCAGTGTAAAAGTCAGGGGCGCCGGCGGGGAGCTGTTTTTT.

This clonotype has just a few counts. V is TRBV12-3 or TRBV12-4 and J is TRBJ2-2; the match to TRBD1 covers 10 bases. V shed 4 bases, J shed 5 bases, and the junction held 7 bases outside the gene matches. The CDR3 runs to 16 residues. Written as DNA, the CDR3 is TGTGCCAGCAGTTCCCCGACAGGGGGCATGACCGGGGAGCTGTTTTTT. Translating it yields CASSSPTGGMTGELFF.

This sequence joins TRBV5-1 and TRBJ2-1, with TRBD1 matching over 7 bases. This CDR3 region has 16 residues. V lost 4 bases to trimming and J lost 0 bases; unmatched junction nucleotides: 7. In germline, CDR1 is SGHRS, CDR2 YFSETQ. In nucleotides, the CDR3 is TGCGCCAGCAGCACCCCGGGACAGAGCTCCTACAATGAGCAGTTCTTC. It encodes CASSTPGQSSYNEQFF.

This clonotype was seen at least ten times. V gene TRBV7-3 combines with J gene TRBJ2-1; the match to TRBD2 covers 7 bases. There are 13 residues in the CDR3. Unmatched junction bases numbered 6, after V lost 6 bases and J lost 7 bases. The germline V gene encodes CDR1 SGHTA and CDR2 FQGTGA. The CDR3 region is CASSLSGANEQFF. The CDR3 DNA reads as TGTGCCAGCAGTCTAAGCGGGGCTAATGAGCAGTTCTTC. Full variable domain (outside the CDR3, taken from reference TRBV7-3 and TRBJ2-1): GAGVSQTPSNKVTEKGKYVELRCDPISGHTALYWYRQSLGQGPEFLIYFQGTGAADDSGLPNDRFFAVRPEGSVSTLKIQRTERGDSAVYLCASSLSGANEQFFGPGTRLTVL.

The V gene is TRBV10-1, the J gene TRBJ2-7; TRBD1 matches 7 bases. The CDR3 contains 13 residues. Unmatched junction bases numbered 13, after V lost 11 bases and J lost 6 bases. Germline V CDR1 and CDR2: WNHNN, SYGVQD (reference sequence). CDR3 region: CAWESTGPGEQYF. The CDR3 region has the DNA TGCGCCTGGGAATCGACAGGGCCGGGCGAGCAGTACTTC.

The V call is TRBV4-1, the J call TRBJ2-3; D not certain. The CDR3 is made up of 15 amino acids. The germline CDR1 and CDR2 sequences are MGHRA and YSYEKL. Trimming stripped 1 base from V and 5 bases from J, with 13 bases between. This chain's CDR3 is CASSQVGGPGDTQYF. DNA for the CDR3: TGCGCCAGCAGCCAAGTTGGTGGGCCTGGAGATACGCAGTATTTT.

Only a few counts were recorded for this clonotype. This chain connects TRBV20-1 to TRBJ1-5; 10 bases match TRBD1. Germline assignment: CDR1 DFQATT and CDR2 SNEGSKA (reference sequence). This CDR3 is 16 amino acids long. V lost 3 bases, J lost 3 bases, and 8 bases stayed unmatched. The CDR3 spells CSARSGQGGFNQPQHF. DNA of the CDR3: TGCAGTGCTAGGTCAGGACAGGGGGGTTTCAATCAGCCCCAGCATTTT.

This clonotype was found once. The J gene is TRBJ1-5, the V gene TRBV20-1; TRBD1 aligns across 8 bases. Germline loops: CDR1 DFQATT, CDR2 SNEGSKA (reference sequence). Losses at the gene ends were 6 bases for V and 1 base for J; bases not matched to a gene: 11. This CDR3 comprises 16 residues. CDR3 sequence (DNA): TGCAGTGCCTCCGGACAGGGAAGGTGGAGCAATCAGCCCCAGCATTTT. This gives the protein CSASGQGRWSNQPQHF.

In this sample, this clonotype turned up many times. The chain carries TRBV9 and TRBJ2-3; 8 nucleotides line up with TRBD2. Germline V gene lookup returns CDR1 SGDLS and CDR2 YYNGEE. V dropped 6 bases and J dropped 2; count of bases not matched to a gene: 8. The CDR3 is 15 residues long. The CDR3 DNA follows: TGTGCCAGCAACCGGGAGGGCAGGGACACAGATACGCAGTATTTT. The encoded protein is CASNREGRDTDTQYF.

Here the CDR3 DNA reads TGCGCCAGCAGCTTAACAGGGATAATTCGCACTGAAGCTTTCTTT. Encoded protein: CASSLTGIIRTEAFF. The chain carries TRBV5-1 and TRBJ1-1, with D tentatively TRBD1 (6 bases). This CDR3 contains 15 residues. Germline CDR1 SGHRS, CDR2 YFSETQ. V dropped 2 bases and J dropped 4 bases, with 15 bases sitting between them. Looking up the rest from reference TRBV5-1 and TRBJ1-1 gives the full variable domain: KAGVTQTPRYLIKTRGQQVTLSCSPISGHRSVSWYQQTPGQGLQFLFEYFSETQRNKGNFPGRFSGRQFSNSRSEMNVSTLELGDSALYLCASSLTGIIRTEAFFGQGTRLTVV.

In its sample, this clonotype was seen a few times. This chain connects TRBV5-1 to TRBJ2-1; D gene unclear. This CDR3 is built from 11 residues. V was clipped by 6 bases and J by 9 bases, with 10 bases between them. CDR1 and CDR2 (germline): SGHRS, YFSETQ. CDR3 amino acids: CASKDFGEQFF. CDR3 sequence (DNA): TGCGCCAGCAAGGATTTCGGTGAGCAGTTCTTC.

The CDR3 region is CASSYSVLGNTIYF. The CDR3 DNA reads TGTGCCAGCAGTTACTCAGTTCTAGGAAACACCATATATTTT. This chain connects TRBV6-5 to TRBJ1-3, with D hard to call. The CDR3 is made up of 14 amino acids. Trimming removed 0 bases at V and 4 bases at J, with 7 bases between. The germline V gene encodes CDR1 MNHEY and CDR2 SVGAGI.

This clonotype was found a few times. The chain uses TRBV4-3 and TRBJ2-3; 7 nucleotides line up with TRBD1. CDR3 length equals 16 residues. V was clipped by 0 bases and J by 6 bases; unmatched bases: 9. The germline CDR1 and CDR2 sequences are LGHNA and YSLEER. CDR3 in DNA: TGCGCCAGCAGCCAAGACCCGGGACAGTGGGGTGATACGCAGTATTTT. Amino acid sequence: CASSQDPGQWGDTQYF.

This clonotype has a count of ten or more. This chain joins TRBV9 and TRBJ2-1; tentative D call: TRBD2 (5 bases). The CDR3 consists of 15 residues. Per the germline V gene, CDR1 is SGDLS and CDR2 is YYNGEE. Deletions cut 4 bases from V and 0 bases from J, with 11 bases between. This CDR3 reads CASSPRASSYNEQFF. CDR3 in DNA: TGTGCCAGCAGCCCGCGGGCGAGCTCCTACAATGAGCAGTTCTTC.

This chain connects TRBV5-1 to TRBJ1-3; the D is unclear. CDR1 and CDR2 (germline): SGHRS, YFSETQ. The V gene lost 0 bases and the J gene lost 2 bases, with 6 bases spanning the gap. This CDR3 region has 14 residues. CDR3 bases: TGCGCCAGCAGCTTGGAGGGTCCTGGAAACACCATATATTTT. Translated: CASSLEGPGNTIYF.

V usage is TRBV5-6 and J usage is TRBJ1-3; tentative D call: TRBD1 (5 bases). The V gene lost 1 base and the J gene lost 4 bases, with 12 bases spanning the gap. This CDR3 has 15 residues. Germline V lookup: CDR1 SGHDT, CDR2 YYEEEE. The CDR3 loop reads CASSLFGGVGNTIYF. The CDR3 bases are TGTGCCAGCAGCTTGTTTGGAGGGGTCGGAAACACCATATATTTT.

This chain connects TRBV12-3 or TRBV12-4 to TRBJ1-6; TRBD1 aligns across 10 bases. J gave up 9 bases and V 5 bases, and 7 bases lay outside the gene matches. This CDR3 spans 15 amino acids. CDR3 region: CASSPAGTGVSPLHF. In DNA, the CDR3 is TGTGCCAGCAGTCCCGCCGGGACAGGGGTTTCACCCCTCCACTTT.

This chain's CDR3 is CASSLGNSGATGELFF. As DNA, the CDR3 is TGTGCCAGCAGCTTGGGGAATAGCGGGGCGACCGGGGAGCTGTTTTTT. The chain joins TRBV5-4 to TRBJ2-2; TRBD2 aligns across 8 bases. CDR1 is SGHNT and CDR2 is YYREEE in the germline V gene (reference sequence). This CDR3 spans 16 amino acids. Germline trimming cut 0 bases from V and 5 bases from J; bases unmatched to any gene: 6. Using reference TRBV5-4 and TRBJ2-2 for the parts outside the CDR3, the full variable domain is ETGVTQSPTHLIKTRGQQVTLRCSSQSGHNTVSWYQQALGQGPQFIFQYYREEENGRGNFPPRFSGLQFPNYSSELNVNALELDDSALYLCASSLGNSGATGELFFGEGSRLTVL.

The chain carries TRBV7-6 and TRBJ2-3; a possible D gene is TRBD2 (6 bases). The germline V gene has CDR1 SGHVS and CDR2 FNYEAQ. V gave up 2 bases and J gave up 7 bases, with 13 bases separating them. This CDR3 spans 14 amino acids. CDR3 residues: CASSLIAGGNTQYF. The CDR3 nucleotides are TGTGCCAGCAGCTTAATTGCAGGAGGGAATACGCAGTATTTT.

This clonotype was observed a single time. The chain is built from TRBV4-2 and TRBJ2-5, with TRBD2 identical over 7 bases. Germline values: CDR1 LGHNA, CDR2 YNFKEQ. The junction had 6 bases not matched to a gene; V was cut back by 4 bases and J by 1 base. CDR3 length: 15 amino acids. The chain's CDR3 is CASSPTAGTQETQYF. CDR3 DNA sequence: TGTGCCAGCAGCCCCACAGCGGGGACCCAAGAGACCCAGTACTTC.

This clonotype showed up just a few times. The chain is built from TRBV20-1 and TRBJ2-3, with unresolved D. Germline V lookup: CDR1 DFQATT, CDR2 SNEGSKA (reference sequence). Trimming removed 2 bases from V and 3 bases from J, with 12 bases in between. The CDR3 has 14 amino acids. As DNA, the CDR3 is TGCAGTGCTAGACGCCAAAAGGAGACAGATACGCAGTATTTT. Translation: CSARRQKETDTQYF.

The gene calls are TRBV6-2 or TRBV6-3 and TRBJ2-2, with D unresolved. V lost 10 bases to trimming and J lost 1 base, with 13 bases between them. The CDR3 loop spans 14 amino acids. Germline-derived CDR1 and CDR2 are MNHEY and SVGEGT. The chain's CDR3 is CATAAAMNTGELFF. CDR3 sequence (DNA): TGTGCCACCGCGGCGGCAATGAACACCGGGGAGCTGTTTTTT.

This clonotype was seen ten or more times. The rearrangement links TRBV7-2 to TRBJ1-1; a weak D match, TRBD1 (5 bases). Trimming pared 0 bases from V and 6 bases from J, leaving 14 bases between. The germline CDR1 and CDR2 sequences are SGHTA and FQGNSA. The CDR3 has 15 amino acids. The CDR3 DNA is TGTGCCAGCAGCTTAGCGGGTCAGGGTCAAGCTGAAGCTTTCTTT. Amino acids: CASSLAGQGQAEAFF.

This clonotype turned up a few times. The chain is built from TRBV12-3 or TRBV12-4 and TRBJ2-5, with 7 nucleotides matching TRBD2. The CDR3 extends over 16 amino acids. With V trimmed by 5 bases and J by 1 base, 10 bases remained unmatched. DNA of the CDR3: TGTGCCAGCAGTCTGGACCGAACTAGCGCCCAAGAGACCCAGTACTTC. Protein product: CASSLDRTSAQETQYF.

CDR3 sequence: CASSELGDYSYNEQFF. CDR3 coding DNA: TGTGCCAGCAGTGAGCTGGGGGACTACTCCTACAATGAGCAGTTCTTC. This chain connects TRBV2 to TRBJ2-1; TRBD2 matches at 7 bases. The junction had 5 bases not matched to a gene; V was cut back by 3 bases and J by 0 bases. The CDR3 has 16 residues. The V gene's germline CDR1 is SNHLY and CDR2 FYNNEI.